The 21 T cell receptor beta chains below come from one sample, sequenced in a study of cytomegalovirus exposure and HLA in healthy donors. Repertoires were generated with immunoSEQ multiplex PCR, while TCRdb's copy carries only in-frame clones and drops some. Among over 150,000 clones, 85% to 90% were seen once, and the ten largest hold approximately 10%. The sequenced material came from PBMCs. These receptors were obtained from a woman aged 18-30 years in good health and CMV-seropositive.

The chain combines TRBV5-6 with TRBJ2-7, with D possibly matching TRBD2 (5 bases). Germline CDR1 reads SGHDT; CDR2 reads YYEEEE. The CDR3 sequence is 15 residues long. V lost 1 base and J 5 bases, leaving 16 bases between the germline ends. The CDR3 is CASSLPGVINDEQYF. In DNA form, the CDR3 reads TGTGCCAGCAGCTTGCCCGGGGTAATCAACGACGAGCAGTACTTC.

CDR3 sequence reads: CASSPDTSSYNEQFF. The DNA of the CDR3 is TGTGCCAGCTCACCCGACACAAGCTCCTACAATGAGCAGTTCTTC. The chain recombines TRBV18 with TRBJ2-1; D is ambiguous. The CDR3 sequence is 15 residues long. Per germline, CDR1 KGHSH and CDR2 LQKENI. V lost 3 bases to trimming and J lost 0 bases, with 9 bases between them. Filled out from reference TRBV18 and TRBJ2-1, the complete variable domain reads NAGVMQNPRHLVRRRGQEARLRCSPMKGHSHVYWYRQLPEEGLKFMVYLQKENIIDESGMPKERFSAEFPKEGPSILRIQQVVRGDSAAYFCASSPDTSSYNEQFFGPGTRLTVL.

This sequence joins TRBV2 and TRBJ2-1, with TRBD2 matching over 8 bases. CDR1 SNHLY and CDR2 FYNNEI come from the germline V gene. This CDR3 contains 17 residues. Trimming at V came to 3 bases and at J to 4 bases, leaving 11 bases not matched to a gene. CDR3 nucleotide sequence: TGTGCCAGCAGTGATGAACCCCCGGGACTAGGGTACAATGAGCAGTTCTTC. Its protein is CASSDEPPGLGYNEQFF.

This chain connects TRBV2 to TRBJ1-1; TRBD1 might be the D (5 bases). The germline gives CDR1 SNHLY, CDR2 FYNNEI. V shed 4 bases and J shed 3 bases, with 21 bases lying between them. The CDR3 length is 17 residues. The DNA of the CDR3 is TGTGCCAGCAGTGCCCTTGGGGGATTAAGGGAGGACACTGAAGCTTTCTTT. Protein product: CASSALGGLREDTEAFF.

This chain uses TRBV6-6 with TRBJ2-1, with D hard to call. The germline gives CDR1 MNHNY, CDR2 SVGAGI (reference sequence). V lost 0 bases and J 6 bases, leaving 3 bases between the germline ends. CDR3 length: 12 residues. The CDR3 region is CASSYSSNEQFF. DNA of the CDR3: TGTGCCAGCAGTTACTCGAGCAATGAGCAGTTCTTC.

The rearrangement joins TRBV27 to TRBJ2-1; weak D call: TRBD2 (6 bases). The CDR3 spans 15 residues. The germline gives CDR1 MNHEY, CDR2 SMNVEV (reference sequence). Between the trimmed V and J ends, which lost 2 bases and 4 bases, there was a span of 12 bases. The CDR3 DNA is TGTGCCAGCAGTTTAATGGGGGGTCCTTACAATGAGCAGTTCTTC. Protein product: CASSLMGGPYNEQFF.

The CDR3 loop reads CASRMLAGGRTEAFF. The CDR3 bases are TGCGCCAGCAGAATGCTCGCAGGGGGCCGCACTGAAGCTTTCTTT. The chain has TRBV5-1 and TRBJ1-1, with 8 bases identical to TRBD1. V was pared by 5 bases and J by 4 bases, with 10 bases of the junction left unmatched. Per the germline V gene, CDR1 is SGHRS and CDR2 is YFSETQ. The CDR3 totals 15 residues.

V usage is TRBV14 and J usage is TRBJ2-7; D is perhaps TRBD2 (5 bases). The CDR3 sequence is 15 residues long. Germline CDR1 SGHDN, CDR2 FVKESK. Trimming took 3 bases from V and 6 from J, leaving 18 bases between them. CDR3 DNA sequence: TGTGCCAGCAGCCAGGCCCAGGAGGCGATATCCGAGCAGTACTTC. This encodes CASSQAQEAISEQYF.

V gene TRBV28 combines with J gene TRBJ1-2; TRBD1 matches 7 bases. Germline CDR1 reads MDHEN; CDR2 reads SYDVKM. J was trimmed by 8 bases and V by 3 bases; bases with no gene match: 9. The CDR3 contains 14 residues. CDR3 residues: CASSFQGDGSGYTF. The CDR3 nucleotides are TGTGCCAGCAGTTTTCAGGGGGACGGGTCGGGCTACACCTTC.

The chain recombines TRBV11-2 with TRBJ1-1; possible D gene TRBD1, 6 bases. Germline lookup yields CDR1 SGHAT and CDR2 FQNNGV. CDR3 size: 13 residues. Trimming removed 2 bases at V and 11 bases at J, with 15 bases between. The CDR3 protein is CASSLYQGLGAFF. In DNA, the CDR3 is TGTGCCAGCAGCTTATATCAGGGGTTGGGGGCTTTCTTT.

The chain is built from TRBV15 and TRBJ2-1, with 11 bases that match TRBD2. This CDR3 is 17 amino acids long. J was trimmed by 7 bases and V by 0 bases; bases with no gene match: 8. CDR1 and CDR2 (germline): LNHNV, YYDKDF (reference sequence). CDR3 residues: CATSRERLAGSRNEQFF. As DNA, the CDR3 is TGTGCCACCAGCAGAGAGAGACTAGCGGGATCTAGAAATGAGCAGTTCTTC.

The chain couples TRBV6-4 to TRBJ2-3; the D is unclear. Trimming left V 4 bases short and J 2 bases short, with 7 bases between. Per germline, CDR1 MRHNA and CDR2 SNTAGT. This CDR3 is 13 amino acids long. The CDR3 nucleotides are TGTGCCAGCAGTGTTGAGTCCACAGATACGCAGTATTTT. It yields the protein CASSVESTDTQYF.

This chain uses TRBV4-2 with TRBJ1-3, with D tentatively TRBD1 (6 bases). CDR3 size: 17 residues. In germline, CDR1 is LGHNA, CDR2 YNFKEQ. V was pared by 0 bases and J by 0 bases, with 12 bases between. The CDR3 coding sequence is TGTGCCAGCAGCCAAGAGGGGGCCGGAGCCTCTGGAAACACCATATATTTT. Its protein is CASSQEGAGASGNTIYF.

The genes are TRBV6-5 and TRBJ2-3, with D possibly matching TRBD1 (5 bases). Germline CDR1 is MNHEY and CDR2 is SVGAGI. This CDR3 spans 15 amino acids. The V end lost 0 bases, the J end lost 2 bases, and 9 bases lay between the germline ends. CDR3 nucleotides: TGTGCCAGCAGTTACTCCAGGGCCCCCACAGATACGCAGTATTTT. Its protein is CASSYSRAPTDTQYF.

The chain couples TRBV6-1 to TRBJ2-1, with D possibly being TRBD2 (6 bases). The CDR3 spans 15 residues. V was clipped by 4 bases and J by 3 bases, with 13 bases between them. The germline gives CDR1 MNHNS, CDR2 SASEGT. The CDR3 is CASSVERTNYNEQFF. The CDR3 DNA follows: TGTGCCAGCAGTGTGGAGCGGACTAACTACAATGAGCAGTTCTTC.

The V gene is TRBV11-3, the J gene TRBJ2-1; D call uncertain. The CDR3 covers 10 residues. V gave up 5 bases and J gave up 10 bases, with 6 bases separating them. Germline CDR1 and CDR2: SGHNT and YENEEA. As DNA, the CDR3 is TGTGCCAGCAGCCGGTTAGAGCAGTTCTTC. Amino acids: CASSRLEQFF. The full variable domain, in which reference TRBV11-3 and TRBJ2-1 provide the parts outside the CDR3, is EAGVVQSPRYKIIEKKQPVAFWCNPISGHNTLYWYLQNLGQGPELLIRYENEEAVDDSQLPKDRFSAERLKGVDSTLKIQPAELGDSAVYLCASSRLEQFFGPGTRLTVL.

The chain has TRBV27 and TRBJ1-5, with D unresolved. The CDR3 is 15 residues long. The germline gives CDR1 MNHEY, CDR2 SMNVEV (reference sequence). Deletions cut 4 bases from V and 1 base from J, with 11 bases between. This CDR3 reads CASSSSVVSNQPQHF. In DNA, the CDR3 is TGTGCCAGCAGTTCATCAGTAGTGAGCAATCAGCCCCAGCATTTT.

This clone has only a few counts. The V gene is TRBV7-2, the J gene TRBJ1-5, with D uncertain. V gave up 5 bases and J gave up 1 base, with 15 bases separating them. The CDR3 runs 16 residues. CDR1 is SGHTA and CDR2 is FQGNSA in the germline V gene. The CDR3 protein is CASSPRGGSSNQPQHF. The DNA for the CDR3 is TGTGCCAGCAGCCCCCGGGGAGGGTCAAGCAATCAGCCCCAGCATTTT. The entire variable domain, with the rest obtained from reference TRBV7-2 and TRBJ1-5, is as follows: GAGVSQSPSNKVTEKGKDVELRCDPISGHTALYWYRQSLGQGLEFLIYFQGNSAPDKSGLPSDRFSAERTGGSVSTLTIQRTQQEDSAVYLCASSPRGGSSNQPQHFGDGTRLSIL.

The CDR3 nucleotides are TGTGCCAGCAGCGCAGGATGGGCCACTGAAGCTTTCTTT. Protein: CASSAGWATEAFF. This chain links TRBV9 with TRBJ1-1; D gene ambiguous. The CDR3 extends over 13 amino acids. The germline gives CDR1 SGDLS, CDR2 YYNGEE. The ends were cut back, 3 bases at V and 4 bases at J, with 10 bases in the middle.

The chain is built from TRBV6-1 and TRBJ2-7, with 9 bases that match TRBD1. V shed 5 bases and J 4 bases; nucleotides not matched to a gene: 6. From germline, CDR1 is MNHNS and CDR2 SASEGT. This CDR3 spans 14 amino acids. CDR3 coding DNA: TGTGCCAGCAGTTCAAGACAGGGGGTTTACGAGCAGTACTTC. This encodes CASSSRQGVYEQYF.

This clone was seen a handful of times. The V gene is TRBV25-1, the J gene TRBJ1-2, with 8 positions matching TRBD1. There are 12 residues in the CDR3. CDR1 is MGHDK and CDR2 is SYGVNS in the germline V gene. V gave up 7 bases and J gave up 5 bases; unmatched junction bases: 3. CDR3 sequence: CASKGTGYGYTF. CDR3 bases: TGTGCCAGCAAGGGGACAGGATATGGCTACACCTTC.